The rows below give T cell receptor beta chains drawn from one sample of a study of T cells in Graves' hyperthyroidism and ophthalmopathy. TCRdb fed the multiplex PCR reads into MiXCR, producing one record per CDR3 protein. The sample comprises around 350,000 distinct CDR3 sequences, around 13% of which are singletons, and about 18% rests with the top ten. Sequencing used blood. These TCRs come from a woman between 25 and 40 years old with Graves' ophthalmopathy. Each CDR3 is given with its conserved first and last residue. Each record gives: clone size, J gene, V gene, CDR3 length, D gene, CDR3 protein, CDR3 DNA. D genes are given only for firm matches. The size field is filled for only some rows; it gives once, few, many or a size class.

clone size: many; J gene: TRBJ2-6; V gene: TRBV5-5; CDR3 length: 17; D gene: NA; CDR3 protein: CASSLGDAYSGANVLTF; CDR3 DNA: TGTGCCAGCAGCTTGGGGGACGCCTACTCTGGGGCCAACGTCCTGACTTTC
clone size: many; J gene: TRBJ2-7; V gene: TRBV20-1; CDR3 length: 18; D gene: TRBD2; CDR3 protein: CSATPGGTSGGLRDEQYF; CDR3 DNA: TGCAGTGCTACGCCCGGCGGGACTAGCGGGGGCCTCAGAGATGAGCAGTACTTC
clone size: NA; J gene: TRBJ2-2; V gene: TRBV19; CDR3 length: 14; D gene: NA; CDR3 protein: CASTEYSNTGELFF; CDR3 DNA: TGTGCCAGTACTGAGTATTCGAACACCGGGGAGCTGTTTTTT
clone size: many; J gene: TRBJ2-2; V gene: TRBV28; CDR3 length: 16; D gene: NA; CDR3 protein: CASSFSTSGGTGELFF; CDR3 DNA: TGTGCCAGCAGTTTCTCCACCTCAGGTGGCACCGGGGAGCTGTTTTTT
clone size: few; J gene: TRBJ2-7; V gene: TRBV27; CDR3 length: 14; D gene: TRBD1; CDR3 protein: CASSSGQGADEQYF; CDR3 DNA: TGTGCCAGCAGTTCGGGACAGGGGGCCGACGAGCAGTACTTC
clone size: many; J gene: TRBJ2-1; V gene: TRBV11-2; CDR3 length: 18; D gene: TRBD2; CDR3 protein: CASRPIAGGPSEGNEQFF; CDR3 DNA: TGTGCCAGCAGACCAATAGCGGGGGGTCCCTCTGAGGGAAATGAGCAGTTCTTC
clone size: many; J gene: TRBJ1-2; V gene: TRBV28; CDR3 length: 12; D gene: NA; CDR3 protein: CASSKGSYGYTF; CDR3 DNA: TGTGCCAGCAGTAAGGGGTCCTATGGCTACACCTTC
clone size: many; J gene: TRBJ1-2; V gene: TRBV27; CDR3 length: 14; D gene: TRBD1; CDR3 protein: CASRDSTTLYGYTF; CDR3 DNA: TGTGCCAGCCGGGACAGTACTACTTTATATGGCTACACCTTC
clone size: many; J gene: TRBJ2-1; V gene: TRBV20-1; CDR3 length: 14; D gene: TRBD1; CDR3 protein: CSGQGQSSYNEQFF; CDR3 DNA: TGCAGCGGACAGGGGCAATCCTCCTACAATGAGCAGTTCTTC
clone size: many; J gene: TRBJ1-2; V gene: TRBV12-3/TRBV12-4; CDR3 length: 12; D gene: NA; CDR3 protein: CASSFRAYGYTF; CDR3 DNA: TGTGCCAGCAGTTTCCGGGCTTATGGCTACACCTTC
clone size: few; J gene: TRBJ1-5; V gene: TRBV6-4; CDR3 length: 21; D gene: NA; CDR3 protein: CASGKSLDRRRVQTRNQPQHF; CDR3 DNA: TGTGCCAGCGGTAAAAGTTTAGACAGGCGGCGGGTCCAAACTCGAAATCAGCCCCAGCATTTT
clone size: many; J gene: TRBJ2-5; V gene: TRBV29-1; CDR3 length: 12; D gene: NA; CDR3 protein: CSVELGQETQYF; CDR3 DNA: TGCAGCGTTGAGCTGGGTCAAGAGACCCAGTACTTC
clone size: many; J gene: TRBJ2-2; V gene: TRBV19; CDR3 length: 14; D gene: NA; CDR3 protein: CASSIQRFTGELFF; CDR3 DNA: TGTGCCAGTAGTATACAGAGGTTTACCGGGGAGCTGTTTTTT
clone size: many; J gene: TRBJ2-7; V gene: TRBV7-9; CDR3 length: 13; D gene: NA; CDR3 protein: CASSLVSEGEQYF; CDR3 DNA: TGTGCCAGCAGCTTAGTGTCAGAGGGTGAGCAGTACTTC
clone size: NA; J gene: TRBJ1-1; V gene: TRBV10-3; CDR3 length: 13; D gene: TRBD1; CDR3 protein: CAISQDRDTEAFF; CDR3 DNA: TGTGCCATCAGCCAGGACAGGGATACTGAAGCTTTCTTT
clone size: NA; J gene: TRBJ2-2; V gene: TRBV27; CDR3 length: 15; D gene: NA; CDR3 protein: CASSFRGVATGELFF; CDR3 DNA: TGTGCCAGCAGTTTTCGAGGAGTGGCCACCGGGGAGCTGTTTTTT
clone size: many; J gene: TRBJ1-2; V gene: TRBV12-3/TRBV12-4; CDR3 length: 12; D gene: TRBD1; CDR3 protein: CASSLRDSSLSF; CDR3 DNA: TGTGCCAGCAGTCTACGGGACAGTAGTCTCTCCTTC
clone size: many; J gene: TRBJ2-1; V gene: TRBV11-2; CDR3 length: 13; D gene: NA; CDR3 protein: CASSLASSAEQFF; CDR3 DNA: TGTGCCAGCAGCTTAGCCTCGTCAGCGGAGCAGTTCTTC
clone size: many; J gene: TRBJ2-3; V gene: TRBV6-1; CDR3 length: 14; D gene: TRBD2; CDR3 protein: CASTPLAGVDTQYF; CDR3 DNA: TGTGCCAGCACTCCACTAGCGGGGGTAGATACGCAGTATTTT
clone size: many; J gene: TRBJ1-5; V gene: TRBV7-2; CDR3 length: 14; D gene: TRBD1; CDR3 protein: CASSSLTGKQPQHF; CDR3 DNA: TGTGCCAGCAGCTCACTGACAGGGAAACAGCCCCAGCATTTT
clone size: NA; J gene: TRBJ2-3; V gene: TRBV4-3; CDR3 length: 16; D gene: TRBD2; CDR3 protein: CASSQLAGGPADTQYF; CDR3 DNA: TGCGCCAGCAGCCAACTAGCGGGGGGGCCGGCAGATACGCAGTATTTT
clone size: few; J gene: TRBJ2-5; V gene: TRBV12-3/TRBV12-4; CDR3 length: 13; D gene: NA; CDR3 protein: CASSQQGWGTQYF; CDR3 DNA: TGTGCCAGCAGCCAACAGGGTTGGGGGACCCAGTACTTC
clone size: many; J gene: TRBJ2-3; V gene: TRBV7-2; CDR3 length: 14; D gene: NA; CDR3 protein: CASSSSRGSDTQYF; CDR3 DNA: TGTGCCAGCAGCTCATCGAGGGGGTCAGATACGCAGTATTTT
clone size: NA; J gene: TRBJ2-1; V gene: TRBV2; CDR3 length: 17; D gene: NA; CDR3 protein: CARLISQGPSSYNEQFF; CDR3 DNA: TGTGCCAGACTAATCTCGCAGGGGCCTAGCTCCTACAATGAGCAGTTCTTC
clone size: many; J gene: TRBJ2-7; V gene: TRBV20-1; CDR3 length: 16; D gene: TRBD2; CDR3 protein: CSARDSGGTFTYEQYF; CDR3 DNA: TGCAGTGCTAGAGATTCGGGAGGAACTTTCACCTACGAGCAGTACTTC
clone size: many; J gene: TRBJ1-4; V gene: TRBV3-1; CDR3 length: 14; D gene: NA; CDR3 protein: CASSQVAQNEKLFF; CDR3 DNA: TGTGCCAGCAGCCAAGTGGCTCAGAATGAAAAACTGTTTTTT
clone size: many; J gene: TRBJ2-7; V gene: TRBV28; CDR3 length: 16; D gene: NA; CDR3 protein: CASSRVGLRTTYEQYF; CDR3 DNA: TGTGCCAGCAGTCGGGTCGGACTAAGGACAACCTACGAGCAGTACTTC
clone size: many; J gene: TRBJ2-3; V gene: TRBV7-2; CDR3 length: 15; D gene: NA; CDR3 protein: CASSLGLGATYTQYF; CDR3 DNA: TGTGCCAGCAGCTTAGGTCTGGGGGCCACTTATACGCAGTATTTT
clone size: many; J gene: TRBJ2-7; V gene: TRBV11-2; CDR3 length: 14; D gene: TRBD1; CDR3 protein: CASSLDRGRYEQYF; CDR3 DNA: TGTGCCAGCAGCTTAGACAGGGGGCGCTACGAGCAGTACTTC
clone size: few; J gene: TRBJ2-1; V gene: TRBV24-1; CDR3 length: 11; D gene: NA; CDR3 protein: CATSQINEQFF; CDR3 DNA: TGTGCCACCAGTCAGATCAATGAGCAGTTCTTC
clone size: many; J gene: TRBJ2-3; V gene: TRBV5-5; CDR3 length: 19; D gene: NA; CDR3 protein: CASSLFPSEPTSLTDTQYF; CDR3 DNA: TGTGCCAGCAGCTTGTTCCCCTCGGAGCCCACCTCTCTCACAGATACGCAGTATTTT
clone size: few; J gene: TRBJ2-1; V gene: TRBV29-1; CDR3 length: 8; D gene: NA; CDR3 protein: CSVSNQFF; CDR3 DNA: TGCAGCGTTTCGAATCAGTTCTTC
clone size: few; J gene: TRBJ1-4; V gene: TRBV5-4; CDR3 length: 16; D gene: NA; CDR3 protein: CASSPRPGSASEKLFF; CDR3 DNA: TGTGCCAGCAGCCCTAGACCCGGGTCAGCAAGTGAAAAACTGTTTTTT
clone size: few; J gene: TRBJ2-7; V gene: TRBV29-1; CDR3 length: 12; D gene: NA; CDR3 protein: CSVETTTYEQYF; CDR3 DNA: TGCAGCGTTGAAACCACCACTTACGAGCAGTACTTC
clone size: many; J gene: TRBJ2-1; V gene: TRBV10-3; CDR3 length: 13; D gene: NA; CDR3 protein: CAISDPTYNEQFF; CDR3 DNA: TGTGCCATCAGTGATCCGACCTACAATGAGCAGTTCTTC
clone size: many; J gene: TRBJ1-1; V gene: TRBV12-3/TRBV12-4; CDR3 length: 13; D gene: NA; CDR3 protein: CASADTMNTEAFF; CDR3 DNA: TGTGCCAGCGCCGACACCATGAACACTGAAGCTTTCTTT
clone size: few; J gene: TRBJ2-7; V gene: TRBV18; CDR3 length: 14; D gene: NA; CDR3 protein: CASSFLPGTTEQYF; CDR3 DNA: TGTGCCAGCTCTTTCCTTCCCGGGACAACCGAGCAGTACTTC
clone size: many; J gene: TRBJ2-1; V gene: TRBV28; CDR3 length: 14; D gene: NA; CDR3 protein: CASSSLAGNNEQFF; CDR3 DNA: TGTGCCAGCAGTTCCCTGGCGGGGAACAATGAGCAGTTCTTC
clone size: many; J gene: TRBJ1-5; V gene: TRBV12-3/TRBV12-4; CDR3 length: 13; D gene: NA; CDR3 protein: CASSVVSNQPQHF; CDR3 DNA: TGTGCCAGCAGTGTAGTTAGCAATCAGCCCCAGCATTTT
clone size: NA; J gene: TRBJ1-2; V gene: TRBV5-6; CDR3 length: 15; D gene: NA; CDR3 protein: CASSLAGANNYGYAF; CDR3 DNA: TGTGCCAGCAGCTTGGCCGGGGCAAACAACTATGGCTACGCCTTC
clone size: many; J gene: TRBJ1-1; V gene: TRBV5-6; CDR3 length: 13; D gene: NA; CDR3 protein: CASSLVRGGKAFF; CDR3 DNA: TGTGCCAGCAGCTTGGTCCGGGGAGGAAAAGCTTTCTTT
clone size: few; J gene: TRBJ2-1; V gene: TRBV4-1; CDR3 length: 20; D gene: TRBD2; CDR3 protein: CASSPRIGTSGGHSYNEQFF; CDR3 DNA: TGCGCCAGCAGCCCTAGGATAGGGACTAGCGGGGGGCACTCCTACAATGAGCAGTTCTTC
clone size: many; J gene: TRBJ2-7; V gene: TRBV20-1; CDR3 length: 12; D gene: NA; CDR3 protein: CSAGGTSYEQYF; CDR3 DNA: TGCAGTGCTGGGGGGACATCCTACGAGCAGTACTTC
clone size: NA; J gene: TRBJ2-2; V gene: TRBV9; CDR3 length: 18; D gene: TRBD2; CDR3 protein: CASSISGLAGGRTGELFF; CDR3 DNA: TGTGCCAGCAGCATATCGGGACTAGCGGGGGGGCGGACCGGGGAGCTGTTTTTT
clone size: NA; J gene: TRBJ2-5; V gene: TRBV2; CDR3 length: 15; D gene: NA; CDR3 protein: CASSEGAGLGETQYF; CDR3 DNA: TGTGCCAGCAGTGAAGGTGCGGGACTGGGGGAGACCCAGTACTTC
clone size: many; J gene: TRBJ1-2; V gene: TRBV12-3/TRBV12-4; CDR3 length: 11; D gene: NA; CDR3 protein: CASSFSDGYTF; CDR3 DNA: TGTGCCAGCAGTTTTAGTGATGGCTACACCTTC
clone size: NA; J gene: TRBJ2-5; V gene: TRBV10-2; CDR3 length: 10; D gene: NA; CDR3 protein: CANSEETQYF; CDR3 DNA: TGCGCCAACAGTGAAGAGACCCAGTACTTC
clone size: many; J gene: TRBJ2-7; V gene: TRBV12-3/TRBV12-4; CDR3 length: 13; D gene: NA; CDR3 protein: CASSKRTDYEQYF; CDR3 DNA: TGTGCCAGCAGTAAACGGACCGACTACGAGCAGTACTTC
clone size: many; J gene: TRBJ1-3; V gene: TRBV11-1; CDR3 length: 15; D gene: TRBD1; CDR3 protein: CASSAGQGIGNTIYF; CDR3 DNA: TGTGCCAGCAGCGCGGGACAGGGGATCGGAAACACCATATATTTT
clone size: many; J gene: TRBJ1-4; V gene: TRBV30; CDR3 length: 12; D gene: NA; CDR3 protein: CAWSTRGGKLFF; CDR3 DNA: TGTGCCTGGAGTACGAGGGGGGGAAAACTGTTTTTT
clone size: many; J gene: TRBJ2-3; V gene: TRBV30; CDR3 length: 15; D gene: NA; CDR3 protein: CAWTPGVSSTDTQYF; CDR3 DNA: TGTGCCTGGACCCCAGGGGTCTCTAGCACAGATACGCAGTATTTT
clone size: many; J gene: TRBJ1-5; V gene: TRBV2; CDR3 length: 15; D gene: TRBD1; CDR3 protein: CASSRMGQGDQPQHF; CDR3 DNA: TGTGCCAGCAGTCGAATGGGACAGGGGGATCAGCCCCAGCATTTT
clone size: NA; J gene: TRBJ2-1; V gene: TRBV12-3/TRBV12-4; CDR3 length: 15; D gene: TRBD1; CDR3 protein: CASSLRGLTYNEQFF; CDR3 DNA: TGTGCCAGCAGTTTAAGGGGGCTTACCTACAATGAGCAGTTCTTC
clone size: NA; J gene: TRBJ1-1; V gene: TRBV6-2/TRBV6-3; CDR3 length: 17; D gene: NA; CDR3 protein: CASRPLGGLSTNTEAFF; CDR3 DNA: TGTGCCAGCAGACCCCTCGGCGGCCTCAGTACAAACACTGAAGCTTTCTTT
clone size: NA; J gene: TRBJ1-5; V gene: TRBV19; CDR3 length: 13; D gene: NA; CDR3 protein: CASSNQKNQPQHF; CDR3 DNA: TGTGCCAGTAGTAACCAGAAGAATCAGCCCCAGCATTTT
clone size: many; J gene: TRBJ1-5; V gene: TRBV2; CDR3 length: 15; D gene: NA; CDR3 protein: CASRDKGNSNQPQHF; CDR3 DNA: TGTGCCAGCAGGGACAAGGGGAATAGCAATCAGCCCCAGCATTTT
clone size: few; J gene: TRBJ2-7; V gene: TRBV5-5; CDR3 length: 16; D gene: NA; CDR3 protein: CASSTTSGTLTYEQYF; CDR3 DNA: TGTGCCAGCAGCACGACATCCGGGACTCTAACCTACGAGCAGTACTTC
clone size: many; J gene: TRBJ2-3; V gene: TRBV27; CDR3 length: 16; D gene: NA; CDR3 protein: CASGRRGFTSTDTQYF; CDR3 DNA: TGTGCCAGCGGTAGACGGGGTTTCACTAGCACAGATACGCAGTATTTT
clone size: many; J gene: TRBJ1-6; V gene: TRBV18; CDR3 length: 14; D gene: NA; CDR3 protein: CASSRGSYNSPLHF; CDR3 DNA: TGTGCCAGCTCACGGGGTTCCTATAATTCACCCCTCCACTTT
clone size: many; J gene: TRBJ2-7; V gene: TRBV20-1; CDR3 length: 13; D gene: TRBD1; CDR3 protein: CSAQPTGAYEQYF; CDR3 DNA: TGCAGTGCTCAACCGACAGGGGCCTACGAGCAGTACTTC